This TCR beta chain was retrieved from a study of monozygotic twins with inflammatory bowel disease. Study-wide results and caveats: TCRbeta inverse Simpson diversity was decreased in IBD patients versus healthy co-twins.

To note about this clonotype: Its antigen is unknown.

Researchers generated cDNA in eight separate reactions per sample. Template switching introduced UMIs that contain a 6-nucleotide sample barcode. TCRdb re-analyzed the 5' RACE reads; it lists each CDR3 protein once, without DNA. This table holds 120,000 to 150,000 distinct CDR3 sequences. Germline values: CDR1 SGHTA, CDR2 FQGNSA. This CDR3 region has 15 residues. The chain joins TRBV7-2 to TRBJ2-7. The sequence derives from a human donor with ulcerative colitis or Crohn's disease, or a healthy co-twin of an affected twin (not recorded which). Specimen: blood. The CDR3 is CASSLGGGSHYEQYF. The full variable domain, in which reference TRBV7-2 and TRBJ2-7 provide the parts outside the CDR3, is GAGVSQSPSNKVTEKGKDVELRCDPISGHTALYWYRQSLGQGLEFLIYFQGNSAPDKSGLPSDRFSAERTGGSVSTLTIQRTQQEDSAVYLCASSLGGGSHYEQYFGPGTRLTVT.